Presented here are 3 T cell receptor beta chains from one specimen sequenced in a study of vaccination and CD4 T cells after COVID-19. The assay that was used to sequence DNA from cultured CD4+ T cells was the Oncomine TCR Beta short-read assay. A single record per CDR3 protein comes from TCRdb applying MiXCR to the PCR reads. The top ten hold 2% to 3% of the sample, which has 15,000 to 20,000 distinct CDR3 sequences, 48% seen once. These receptors have no identified antigens. Treatment defined: approximately 10-day PBMC culture with coronavirus spike peptide pools or control peptides (ViraFEST assay). This specimen was CD4+ T cells from blood, cultured in vitro, taken after SARS-CoV-2 vaccination. The receptor set was obtained from a human donor who had recovered from COVID-19.

In its sample, this clonotype was seen once. Here the CDR3 reads CASSYWNSEAFF. CDR3 sequence (DNA): TGTGCCAGCAGTTACTGGAATAGCGAAGCTTTCTTT. V usage is TRBV12-3 or TRBV12-4 and J usage is TRBJ1-1; no clear D gene. The CDR3 is 12 residues long. Trimming removed 4 bases from V and 8 bases from J, with 11 bases in between.

J is TRBJ2-7 and V is TRBV20-1; a possible D gene is TRBD2 (5 bases). The CDR3 is 13 amino acids. The V gene lost 4 bases and the J gene lost 0 bases, with 10 bases spanning the gap. Per the germline V gene, CDR1 is DFQATT and CDR2 is SNEGSKA (reference sequence). CDR3 in DNA: TGCAGTGCTACCCGGGGAAACTCCTACGAGCAGTACTTC. It encodes CSATRGNSYEQYF.

The chain carries TRBV19 and TRBJ2-3, with a possible D match to TRBD2 (6 bases). Germline values: CDR1 LNHDA, CDR2 SQIVND (reference sequence). Trimming stripped 3 bases from V and 3 bases from J, with 10 bases between. The CDR3 is 14 amino acids. This CDR3 is CASSMSAGTDTQYF. CDR3 nucleotides: TGTGCCAGTAGTATGTCCGCGGGGACAGATACGCAGTATTTT.